This T cell receptor (beta chain) was recorded in a study of type 1 and type 2 diabetes patients. Whole-study context: Magnetic bead positive selection isolated CD4+ or CD8+ T cells from PBMCs. The whole study generated fewer than 25 million paired-end reads.

The PCR template was genomic DNA. A primer set of 30 forward and 13 reverse primers amplified the CDR3. Using its own MiXCR run on the multiplex PCR reads, TCRdb lists one record per CDR3 protein. The sample includes about 270,000 distinct CDR3 sequences, over 45% seen only once; the top ten take around 13%. Study outcomes and limitations: Age and gender were not matched between study groups. Some HECs seen only in T1D might also appear in more T2D or control samples.

This clonotype occurred a few times. Its cognate antigen is unknown. The sample was peripheral blood mononuclear cells (PBMCs). The receptor's source is a man between 18 and 35 years old with type 2 diabetes.

The CDR3 spells CASSPRENSPLHF. The CDR3 DNA reads TGTGCCAGCAGCCCAAGAGAGAATTCACCCCTCCACTTT. This sequence joins TRBV27 and TRBJ1-6; D is unresolved. This CDR3 has 13 residues. Per the germline V gene, CDR1 is MNHEY and CDR2 is SMNVEV (reference sequence). The germline V and J ends were trimmed by 6 bases and 7 bases, with 10 bases remaining between them.